This T cell receptor (beta chain) was profiled in a study of T cell repertoires in cytomegalovirus infection. Across the study: It was recently identified HLA-C-restricted and well-studied HLA-B-restricted CMV epitopes that the study used. It can be stated that public TCR beta signatures indicated CMV infection as well as a matching HLA type. General study points: Carriage of CMV together with the relevant HLA was identifiable through cumulative public TCR beta family frequency. Dominant in the ex vivo response were TCR beta clonotypes restricted by HLA-C and specific for CMV.

The V gene end was trimmed by 0 bases and the J gene end by 5 bases; junction bases not matched to a gene: 16. The V gene's germline CDR1 is SGHDT and CDR2 YYEEEE. The CDR3 spans 19 residues. About this clonotype: Its antigen remains unidentified.

Each CDR3 protein is one row after TCRdb ran MiXCR on the reads. Here the sample spans 300,000 to 400,000 distinct CDR3 sequences, roughly 29% being singletons. This sequence originates from a human donor in good health (CMV status not recorded). Some clones in this sample may be carry-over from other donors' samples. Sequenced here: cultured PBMCs, sampled from culture after CMV antigen stimulation. The chain combines TRBV5-6 with TRBJ2-1; 8 bases match TRBD1. The CDR3 sequence: CASSLAGTGILSPNNEQFF. CDR3 bases: TGTGCCAGCAGCTTGGCCGGGACAGGAATCTTGAGCCCAAACAATGAGCAGTTCTTC.